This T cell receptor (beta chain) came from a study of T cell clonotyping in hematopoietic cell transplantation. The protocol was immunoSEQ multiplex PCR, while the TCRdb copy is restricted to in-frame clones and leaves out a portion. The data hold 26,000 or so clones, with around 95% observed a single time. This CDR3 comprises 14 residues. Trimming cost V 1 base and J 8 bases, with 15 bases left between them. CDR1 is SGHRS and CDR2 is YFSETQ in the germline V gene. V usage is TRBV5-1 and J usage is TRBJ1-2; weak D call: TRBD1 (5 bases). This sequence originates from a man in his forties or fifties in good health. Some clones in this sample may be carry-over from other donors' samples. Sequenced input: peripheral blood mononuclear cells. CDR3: CASSLIGGDFGYTF. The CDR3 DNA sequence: TGCGCCAGCAGCTTGATCGGGGGGGATTTCGGCTACACCTTC.